Below, 7 T cell receptor beta chains from the same sample are listed, as sequenced in a study of T-cell reconstitution after alpha-beta-depleted transplantation in children. Using unique molecular identifiers, the investigators prepared the TCRbeta library. TCRdb re-called the PCR reads through MiXCR, storing one row per CDR3 protein. The data contain some 200,000 distinct CDR3 sequences, approximately 14% of them singletons. Specimen: PBMCs from the stem cell graft donor, collected from the stem cell graft. The receptors originated from a human donor who donated a stem cell graft to a child with acute lymphoblastic leukemia.

Concerning this clonotype itself: This may be a read error: a much more frequent sequence differs by one nucleotide. The V call is TRBV5-1, the J call TRBJ2-4; TRBD1 matches at 7 bases. Germline CDR1 is SGHRS and CDR2 is YFSETQ. This CDR3 has 14 residues. CDR3 coding DNA: TGCGCCAGCAGCTCCGGGACAGTGCGAAACAGTCAGTACTTC. This sequence encodes CASSSGTVRNSQYF.

To note about this clonotype: A read error is possible here, since a much larger clone lies one base away. The V call is TRBV7-6, the J call TRBJ2-7; 9 nucleotides match TRBD2. Germline assignment: CDR1 SGHVS and CDR2 FNYEAQ. Germline trimming cut 4 bases from V and 2 bases from J; bases unmatched to any gene: 9. The CDR3 has 16 amino acids. The CDR3, as DNA: TGTGCCAGCAGCTCAGCTAGCGGGAAGGGGGCCTACGAGCAGTACTTC. Its protein product is CASSSASGKGAYEQYF.

This clonotype was recorded many times. J is TRBJ2-3 and V is TRBV5-1, with TRBD2 identical over 10 bases. J lost 5 bases, V lost 2 bases, and 11 bases had no gene match. The CDR3 has 17 amino acids. Germline assignment: CDR1 SGHRS and CDR2 YFSETQ. The CDR3 nucleotides read TGCGCCAGCAGCTTCGGTTCAGGGGAGCGGGAGGGAGATACGCAGTATTTT. It specifies CASSFGSGEREGDTQYF.

The chain is built from TRBV28 and TRBJ2-5; D unresolved. Trimming stripped 8 bases from V and 5 bases from J, with 15 bases between. The CDR3 length is 13 residues. Germline V CDR1 and CDR2: MDHEN, SYDVKM. The CDR3 protein is CASGTASRETQYF. CDR3 coding DNA: TGTGCCAGCGGCACAGCCTCCCGGGAGACCCAGTACTTC.

In its sample, this clonotype was seen many times. The V gene is TRBV7-8, the J gene TRBJ2-2; perhaps TRBD2 as D (6 bases). Germline CDR1 reads SGHVS; CDR2 reads FQNEAQ. V was shortened by 0 bases and J by 5 bases, with 13 bases between the two germline ends. The length of the CDR3 is 16 residues. The CDR3 loop is CASSLAGGGNTGELFF. The CDR3 DNA reads as TGTGCCAGCAGCTTAGCGGGAGGCGGGAATACCGGGGAGCTGTTTTTT.

This clonotype was observed many times. The chain couples TRBV5-1 to TRBJ1-2, with D unclear. CDR1 SGHRS and CDR2 YFSETQ come from the germline V gene. The CDR3 contains 13 residues. V lost 0 bases and J lost 8, with 11 bases in between. The CDR3 loop is CASSLALGEGYTF. For the CDR3, the DNA is TGCGCCAGCAGCTTGGCTCTCGGGGAGGGCTACACCTTC.

This clonotype was seen many times. The gene calls are TRBV5-5 and TRBJ2-1, with 9 nucleotides matching TRBD2. V lost 0 bases, J lost 8 bases, and 12 bases stayed unmatched. Germline V CDR1 and CDR2: SGHKS, YYEKEE (reference sequence). The CDR3 is made up of 17 amino acids. The CDR3 reads CASSLVPQGVAGDEQFF. The CDR3 DNA reads as TGTGCCAGCAGCTTGGTGCCCCAGGGGGTAGCGGGAGATGAGCAGTTCTTC.